This T cell receptor (beta chain) was sequenced during a study of blood T cell repertoires in COVID-19. TCRdb's copy holds only in-frame clones and misses some; the assay was immunoSEQ multiplex PCR. The data hold approximately 270,000 clones, with about 87% observed a single time. The CDR3 is made up of 13 amino acids. The V segment lost 7 bases and the J segment 5 bases; nucleotides outside the gene matches: 3. In germline, CDR1 is SNHLY, CDR2 FYNNEI. Sequenced input: PBMCs or T cells enriched from blood (not recorded which). The V gene is TRBV2, the J gene TRBJ1-4, with 8 bases fitting TRBD1. This TCR derives from a woman aged 30 to 39 with acute COVID-19. CDR3 loop: CASTRDRNEKLFF. The CDR3 DNA reads TGTGCCAGCACCCGGGACAGGAATGAAAAACTGTTTTTT.